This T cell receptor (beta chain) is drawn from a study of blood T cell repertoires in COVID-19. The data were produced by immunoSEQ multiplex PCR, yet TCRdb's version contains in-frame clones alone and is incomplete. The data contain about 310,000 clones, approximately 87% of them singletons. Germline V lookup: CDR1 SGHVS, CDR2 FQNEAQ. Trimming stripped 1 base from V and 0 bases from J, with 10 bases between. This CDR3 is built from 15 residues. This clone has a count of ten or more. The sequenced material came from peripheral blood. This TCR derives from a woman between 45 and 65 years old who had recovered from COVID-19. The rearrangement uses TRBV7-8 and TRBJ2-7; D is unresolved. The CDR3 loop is CASSLDPHSSYEQYF. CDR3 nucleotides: TGTGCCAGCAGCTTAGATCCTCACAGCTCCTACGAGCAGTACTTC.